This record covers a single T cell receptor (beta chain). Profiling relied on immunoSEQ multiplex PCR, and the TCRdb table lists in-frame clones only, not all of them. Seen here are 60,000 to 85,000 clones, roughly 70% observed once, and the top ten hold about 2.5%. The V segment lost 6 bases and the J segment 4 bases; nucleotides outside the gene matches: 5. Germline CDR1 is SNHLY and CDR2 is FYNNEI. The CDR3 is 14 residues long. The source of the sample is a study of blood T cell repertoires in COVID-19. The specimen was peripheral blood. The receptor was isolated from a human donor with acute or convalescent COVID-19. The donor label of this sample is uncertain. The rearrangement links TRBV2 to TRBJ2-1, with 8 bases matching TRBD2. The CDR3 DNA reads TGTGCCAGCAGAAGCGGGAGCTTTTACAATGAGCAGTTCTTC. Translated, it gives CASRSGSFYNEQFF.